The 8 T cell receptor beta chains below all came from one sample that was sequenced in a study of cytomegalovirus exposure and HLA in healthy donors. In the PCR, 60 Vbeta and 13 Jbeta primers were used. Repertoires were generated with immunoSEQ multiplex PCR, while TCRdb's copy carries only in-frame clones and drops some. The sample consists of approximately 84,000 clones, over 75% of them appearing once. Sequencing was carried out using PBMCs. These receptors all come from a male donor in good health and CMV-seropositive.

The chain joins TRBV7-6 to TRBJ2-7, with 10 bases lining up with TRBD2. Germline V CDR1 and CDR2: SGHVS, FNYEAQ. This CDR3 region has 15 residues. V was clipped by 1 base and J by 2 bases; unmatched bases: 2. CDR3 protein: CASSLGTSGPYEQYF. CDR3 DNA sequence: TGTGCCAGCAGCTTAGGGACTAGCGGCCCCTACGAGCAGTACTTC.

The rearrangement links TRBV27 to TRBJ2-7, with TRBD1 matching over 10 bases. The CDR3 contains 15 residues. The germline V gene encodes CDR1 MNHEY and CDR2 SMNVEV (reference sequence). The J segment lost 4 bases and the V segment lost 5 bases, leaving 8 bases of the junction unmatched. The CDR3 sequence is CASSKSSGQGYEQYF. In nucleotides, the CDR3 is TGTGCCAGCAGTAAATCCTCGGGACAGGGGTACGAGCAGTACTTC.

The chain has TRBV2 and TRBJ2-2; possible D gene TRBD1, 5 bases. Trimming removed 3 bases at V and 3 bases at J, with 11 bases between. In germline, CDR1 is SNHLY, CDR2 FYNNEI. The CDR3 spans 15 residues. The CDR3 protein is CASSDREGHTGELFF. The CDR3 DNA is TGTGCCAGCAGTGACAGGGAAGGACACACCGGGGAGCTGTTTTTT.

The chain has TRBV28 and TRBJ2-7; TRBD1 might be the D (6 bases). The V gene's germline CDR1 is MDHEN and CDR2 SYDVKM. The CDR3 loop spans 12 amino acids. V gave up 5 bases and J gave up 6 bases, with 11 bases separating them. CDR3 residues: CASSRTGIEQYF. The CDR3 nucleotides are TGTGCCAGCAGTCGTACAGGGATCGAGCAGTACTTC.

This clone was recorded many times. The rearrangement uses TRBV6-4 and TRBJ2-2; no clear D gene. CDR1 MRHNA and CDR2 SNTAGT come from the germline V gene. V was trimmed by 0 bases and J by 5 bases, leaving 7 bases between them. CDR3 length equals 14 residues. The CDR3 nucleotides read TGTGCCAGCAGTGACTCGAGTAGTACCGGGGAGCTGTTTTTT. Translating it yields CASSDSSSTGELFF.

This chain connects TRBV5-1 to TRBJ1-3, with D uncertain. Per the germline V gene, CDR1 is SGHRS and CDR2 is YFSETQ. The ends were cut back, 6 bases at V and 0 bases at J, with 10 bases in the middle. The CDR3 is made up of 14 amino acids. CDR3 nucleotides: TGCGCCAGCAACGAAGGGAGCTCTGGAAACACCATATATTTT. It yields the protein CASNEGSSGNTIYF.

The chain links TRBV9 to TRBJ1-1; D is uncertain. V lost 1 base to trimming and J lost 2 bases, with 9 bases between them. The CDR3 is made up of 14 amino acids. Germline CDR1 and CDR2: SGDLS and YYNGEE. CDR3 coding DNA: TGTGCCAGCAGCGTAAGTTCGACAAACACTGAAGCTTTCTTT. Translation: CASSVSSTNTEAFF.

The chain joins TRBV19 to TRBJ2-7; D is uncertain. Germline values: CDR1 LNHDA, CDR2 SQIVND (reference sequence). This CDR3 comprises 14 residues. With 3 bases removed from V and 0 bases from J, the gap between germline ends came to 9 bases. CDR3 residues: CASSIGENSYEQYF. The CDR3 DNA reads as TGTGCCAGTAGTATCGGAGAGAACTCCTACGAGCAGTACTTC.